This T cell receptor beta chain was captured by sequencing in a study of T cells in Graves' hyperthyroidism and ophthalmopathy. Per germline, CDR1 SGHRS and CDR2 YFSETQ. The CDR3 totals 14 residues. V lost 0 bases and J 2 bases, leaving 8 bases between the germline ends. This clonotype was seen at least ten times. Amplification targeted TCR beta CDR3 regions from RNA transcripts. When the TCR CDR3 underwent first-round RT-PCR, the HTBI primer set was used. One entry per CDR3 protein, called by TCRdb with MiXCR from the multiplex PCR reads. The sample includes about 420,000 distinct CDR3 sequences, about a sixth seen only once; the top ten take 7.7%.

Sequences were obtained from blood. The chain carries TRBV5-1 and TRBJ1-2; tentatively, D is TRBD1 (6 bases). The clonotype comes from a woman younger than 30 with Graves' hyperthyroidism. CDR3 loop: CASSLATGNYGYTF. CDR3 DNA sequence: TGCGCCAGCAGCTTGGCTACAGGGAACTATGGCTACACCTTC.